One sample yielded the 18 T cell receptor beta chains listed below, sequenced in a study of beta chain features in type 1 diabetes. TCRB transcripts that were expressed got sequenced, as all of the isolated RNA had been reverse transcribed. The protocol was immunoSEQ multiplex PCR, while the TCRdb copy is restricted to in-frame clones and leaves out a portion. Among a few hundred thousand clones, around 14% were seen once, and the ten largest hold 0.019%. The study's findings and limits: In every one of the four CD4+ subsets, TCRB CDR3s were moderately but significantly shorter in Type 1 diabetes patients.

Their target antigens are unknown. The sequenced sample was naive CD4+ T cells from blood. These receptor sequences come from a man under 40 with type 1 diabetes.

V usage is TRBV14 and J usage is TRBJ1-1; the match to TRBD1 covers 7 bases. The junction had 7 bases not matched to a gene; V was cut back by 4 bases and J by 5 bases. The CDR3 runs 14 residues. CDR1 and CDR2 from the germline V gene are SGHDN and FVKESK. CDR3 bases: TGTGCCAGCAGCCGTGACAGGGTACGGACTGAAGCTTTCTTT. Translated: CASSRDRVRTEAFF.

This clone has only one observation. This chain uses TRBV5-4 with TRBJ2-5; possible D gene TRBD2, 6 bases. This CDR3 is 15 amino acids long. Per germline, CDR1 SGHNT and CDR2 YYREEE (reference sequence). Trimming cost V 3 bases and J 5 bases, with 17 bases left between them. CDR3 in amino acids: CASSSSTRKGETQYF. The CDR3 nucleotides read TGTGCCAGCAGCTCCTCGACTAGGAAGGGCGAGACCCAGTACTTC.

The V and J genes are TRBV7-2 and TRBJ1-5, with 9 bases matching TRBD1. Looked up from germline, CDR1 is SGHTA and CDR2 is FQGNSA. This CDR3 is 14 amino acids long. V lost 5 bases to trimming and J lost 6 bases; unmatched junction nucleotides: 5. The CDR3 nucleotides read TGTGCCAGCAGCCTCACACAGGGGGCTCAGCCCCAGCATTTT. Protein sequence: CASSLTQGAQPQHF.

This clone was detected a few times. The J gene is TRBJ2-1, the V gene TRBV4-1; no clear D gene. Trimming cost V 1 base and J 0 bases, with 10 bases left between them. The CDR3 loop spans 16 amino acids. Germline CDR1 and CDR2: MGHRA and YSYEKL. The CDR3 region has the DNA TGCGCCAGCAGCCAAGGAGGCAGCCTCTCCTACAATGAGCAGTTCTTC. The encoded protein is CASSQGGSLSYNEQFF.

CDR3 DNA: TGTGCCAGTAGTCAGGGACAGTTCTACGAGCAGTACTTC. It encodes CASSQGQFYEQYF. The chain uses TRBV19 and TRBJ2-7, with TRBD1 matching over 7 bases. Germline CDR1 reads LNHDA; CDR2 reads SQIVND (reference sequence). The CDR3 covers 13 residues. Trimming took 5 bases from V and 3 from J; bases not matched to a gene: 4.

This clone has just a few counts. The gene calls are TRBV6-5 and TRBJ1-1, with 7 bases fitting TRBD1. Germline V gene lookup returns CDR1 MNHEY and CDR2 SVGAGI. The CDR3 totals 13 residues. V lost 10 bases, J lost 5 bases, and 10 bases stayed unmatched. DNA of the CDR3: TGTGCCACCCAGAGGGGGCCGGGGACTGAAGCTTTCTTT. Its translation: CATQRGPGTEAFF.

The V call is TRBV27, the J call TRBJ1-2, with TRBD1 identical over 7 bases. The CDR3 has 15 amino acids. Trimming removed 5 bases from V and 3 bases from J; junction bases left unmatched: 9. In germline, CDR1 is MNHEY, CDR2 SMNVEV (reference sequence). This chain's CDR3 is CASSAQGGADYGYTF. In nucleotides, the CDR3 is TGTGCCAGCAGTGCCCAAGGGGGCGCGGACTATGGCTACACCTTC.

This clone has only a few counts. In DNA form, the CDR3 reads TGTGCCAGCAGCCAAGTGGTAGAAAATGAGCAGTTCTTC. Protein: CASSQVVENEQFF. The chain uses TRBV4-2 and TRBJ2-1; unclear D gene. Trimming removed 1 base from V and 7 bases from J, with 8 bases in between. In germline, CDR1 is LGHNA, CDR2 YNFKEQ. The CDR3 loop spans 13 amino acids.

This clone was detected only a few times. The V gene is TRBV4-2, the J gene TRBJ2-7; 7 bases match TRBD2. The V and J ends lost 4 bases and 3 bases, in that order; junction bases with no gene match: 9. CDR3 length: 15 amino acids. The germline gives CDR1 LGHNA, CDR2 YNFKEQ. The CDR3 coding sequence is TGTGCCAGCAGCCTCGGGACTACCGATAACTACGAGCAGTACTTC. It codes for CASSLGTTDNYEQYF.

This clone was recorded a few times. The CDR3 spells CASSDQGVYGYTF. The CDR3 DNA reads TGTGCCAGCAGTGATCAGGGGGTCTATGGCTACACCTTC. This chain links TRBV2 with TRBJ1-2; 7 positions match TRBD1. The J segment lost 4 bases and the V segment lost 3 bases, leaving 2 bases of the junction unmatched. Germline CDR1 is SNHLY and CDR2 is FYNNEI. The CDR3 extends over 13 amino acids.

The sample holds a few counts of this clone. The chain joins TRBV5-1 to TRBJ1-1; D gene ambiguous. This CDR3 has 14 amino acids. Per the germline V gene, CDR1 is SGHRS and CDR2 is YFSETQ. With 1 base removed from V and 0 bases from J, the gap between germline ends came to 7 bases. For the CDR3, the DNA is TGCGCCAGCAGCTTGCCAGACTTGAACACTGAAGCTTTCTTT. Translation: CASSLPDLNTEAFF.

In the case of this clone: Distinct nucleotide sequences in the sample also encode this CDR3. The rearrangement uses TRBV6-1 and TRBJ1-1; possibly TRBD1 for D (6 bases). Trimming cost V 5 bases and J 0 bases, with 7 bases left between them. This CDR3 is built from 13 residues. Germline CDR1 is MNHNS and CDR2 is SASEGT. The CDR3 region has the DNA TGTGCCAGCAGTACAGGGTTGAACACTGAAGCTTTCTTT. Its protein product is CASSTGLNTEAFF.

This clone appeared a few times. The chain employs TRBV7-9 and TRBJ1-1; 12 bases agree with TRBD1. With 1 base clipped from V and 8 bases from J, the junction kept 2 bases outside the gene matches. The CDR3 runs 14 residues. In germline, CDR1 is SEHNR, CDR2 FQNEAQ (reference sequence). Here the CDR3 DNA reads TGTGCCAGCAGCTTAGGAGGGACAGGGGGCGAAGCTTTCTTT. Its protein product is CASSLGGTGGEAFF.

The chain joins TRBV5-4 to TRBJ2-6; D remains unclear. Germline V CDR1 and CDR2: SGHNT, YYREEE (reference sequence). The CDR3 totals 16 residues. Between the trimmed V and J ends, which lost 5 bases and 4 bases, there was a span of 16 bases. The CDR3 loop is CASSSAGGLGANVLTF. The CDR3 region has the DNA TGTGCCAGCAGTTCGGCCGGTGGGCTCGGGGCCAACGTCCTGACTTTC.

This clone was seen a handful of times. The chain is built from TRBV6-1 and TRBJ2-5, with a possible D match to TRBD2 (5 bases). Germline assignment: CDR1 MNHNS and CDR2 SASEGT. This CDR3 is 13 amino acids long. Trimming removed 3 bases at V and 4 bases at J, with 9 bases between. The CDR3 DNA sequence: TGTGCCAGCAGTGAGAGGGATGCAGAGACCCAGTACTTC. Its protein is CASSERDAETQYF.

This clone appeared a few times. The genes are TRBV4-1 and TRBJ2-7, with 9 positions matching TRBD1. CDR1 and CDR2 (germline): MGHRA, YSYEKL. The CDR3 has 16 amino acids. The J segment lost 2 bases and the V segment lost 1 base, leaving 6 bases of the junction unmatched. The CDR3 spells CASSQAPGQGPYEQYF. CDR3 DNA sequence: TGCGCCAGCAGCCAAGCCCCGGGACAGGGTCCCTACGAGCAGTACTTC.

In this sample, this clone turned up a few times. V and J are TRBV5-1 and TRBJ1-1; D is unresolved. The CDR3 is 14 amino acids. Germline V gene data show CDR1 as SGHRS and CDR2 as YFSETQ. Trimming left V 0 bases short and J 1 base short, with 7 bases between. The CDR3 DNA sequence: TGCGCCAGCAGCTTGGCGACATCGAACACTGAAGCTTTCTTT. Translated, it gives CASSLATSNTEAFF. The full variable domain, in which reference TRBV5-1 and TRBJ1-1 provide the parts outside the CDR3, is KAGVTQTPRYLIKTRGQQVTLSCSPISGHRSVSWYQQTPGQGLQFLFEYFSETQRNKGNFPGRFSGRQFSNSRSEMNVSTLELGDSALYLCASSLATSNTEAFFGQGTRLTVV.

The V and J genes are TRBV9 and TRBJ2-2; TRBD1 aligns across 7 bases. From germline, CDR1 is SGDLS and CDR2 YYNGEE. J was trimmed by 3 bases and V by 4 bases; bases with no gene match: 3. The length of the CDR3 is 14 residues. CDR3 residues: CASSWTGDTGELFF. CDR3 coding DNA: TGTGCCAGCAGCTGGACAGGAGACACCGGGGAGCTGTTTTTT.